The 25 T cell receptor beta chains presented below share a single source sample, sequenced in a study of blood T cells in healthy people across ages. Then a second PCR, running roughly 7 to 12 cycles, was carried out with a sample-barcoded 5' primer and a J-beta primer mix. TCRdb fed the 5' RACE reads into MiXCR, producing one record per CDR3 protein. The data contain 790,000 or so distinct CDR3 sequences, approximately 53% of them singletons. Input material: blood. The receptors stem from a man between 35 and 55 years old in good health.

The chain links TRBV10-3 to TRBJ2-1; the match to TRBD1 covers 9 bases. The CDR3 runs to 11 residues. Germline lookup yields CDR1 ENHRY and CDR2 SYGVKD. The V gene end was trimmed by 11 bases and the J gene end by 7 bases; junction bases not matched to a gene: 3. As DNA, the CDR3 is TGTGCCGTGACAGGGGGAAATGAGCAGTTCTTC. This sequence encodes CAVTGGNEQFF.

This rearrangement joins TRBV29-1 to TRBJ2-5; TRBD1 might be the D (6 bases). The DNA end favors TRBJ2-7, so the J call may be wrong. CDR1 is SQVTM, CDR2 ANQGSEA, per germline. The length of the CDR3 is 11 residues. Written as DNA, the CDR3 is TGCAGCGGAACGGACAGTTACGAGCAGTACTTC. It is translated as CSGTDSYEQYF.

The V and J genes are TRBV7-2 and TRBJ1-1; D might be TRBD1 (6 bases). The CDR3 is made up of 14 amino acids. V gave up 4 bases and J gave up 7 bases, with 16 bases separating them. In germline, CDR1 is SGHTA, CDR2 FQGNSA. The CDR3, as DNA: TGTGCCAGCAGCTCTTTCCCCCAGGGGAGTGAAGCTTTCTTT. Amino acid sequence: CASSSFPQGSEAFF. Supplemented by reference TRBV7-2 and TRBJ1-1, the full variable domain reads GAGVSQSPSNKVTEKGKDVELRCDPISGHTALYWYRQSLGQGLEFLIYFQGNSAPDKSGLPSDRFSAERTGGSVSTLTIQRTQQEDSAVYLCASSSFPQGSEAFFGQGTRLTVV.

The chain combines TRBV6-1 with TRBJ2-5; the D gene is possibly TRBD2 (5 bases). The assigned J gene may be wrong: the sequence end matches TRBJ2-7 better. The germline V gene has CDR1 MNHNS and CDR2 SASEGT. This CDR3 contains 13 residues. The DNA for the CDR3 is TGTGCCAGCAGTTCGATAGCGTTAGACGAGCAGTACTTC. This gives the protein CASSSIALDEQYF.

CDR3 DNA sequence: TGTGCCAGCAGCCAAGCTACTTACGGGGAGCTGTTTTTT. Protein product: CASSQATYGELFF. The rearrangement joins TRBV14 to TRBJ2-2; D unresolved. This CDR3 comprises 13 residues. V was clipped by 1 base and J by 7 bases, with 7 bases between them. CDR1 SGHDN and CDR2 FVKESK come from the germline V gene.

V is TRBV7-6 and J is TRBJ2-7, with D possibly called TRBD1 or TRBD2 (5 bases each). Trimming stripped 2 bases from V and 0 bases from J, with 11 bases between. Germline lookup yields CDR1 SGHVS and CDR2 FNYEAQ. This CDR3 spans 15 amino acids. CDR3 sequence reads: CASSLIGTDSYEQYF. CDR3 DNA: TGTGCCAGCAGCTTAATAGGGACGGACTCCTACGAGCAGTACTTC.

The sample holds a few counts of this clonotype. This chain links TRBV7-2 with TRBJ2-7, with D possibly matching TRBD1 (5 bases). Trimming took off 5 bases at V and 5 bases at J, with 10 bases between the two ends. The CDR3 contains 12 residues. Germline loops: CDR1 SGHTA, CDR2 FQGNSA. This CDR3 is CASSRTNNEQYF. CDR3 sequence (DNA): TGTGCCAGCAGCCGGACAAACAACGAGCAGTACTTC.

This chain links TRBV4-1 with TRBJ2-3, with a possible D match to TRBD1 (6 bases). V lost 2 bases and J 2 bases, leaving 14 bases between the germline ends. The germline V gene encodes CDR1 MGHRA and CDR2 YSYEKL. The CDR3 consists of 16 residues. CDR3 sequence (DNA): TGCGCCAGCAGCCAACCGCCTGGACAGACCACAGATACGCAGTATTTT. This encodes CASSQPPGQTTDTQYF.

In its sample, this clonotype was seen a few times. The chain combines TRBV7-9 with TRBJ2-1; D uncertain. The length of the CDR3 is 14 residues. Germline V gene data show CDR1 as SEHNR and CDR2 as FQNEAQ (reference sequence). Trimming took off 4 bases at V and 2 bases at J, with 9 bases between the two ends. This chain's CDR3 is CASSSSLPYNEQFF. The CDR3 DNA reads as TGTGCCAGCAGCTCCTCCCTCCCCTACAATGAGCAGTTCTTC.

This clonotype has a handful of counts. This chain joins TRBV15 and TRBJ2-7; 12 nucleotides align to TRBD1. CDR1 is LNHNV and CDR2 is YYDKDF in the germline V gene (reference sequence). After removal of 0 bases from V and 3 bases from J, the junction contained 6 bases not matched to a gene. There are 17 residues in the CDR3. The DNA of the CDR3 is TGTGCCACCAGCAGAGATAGCGGGACAGGGGGCCTCTACGAGCAGTACTTC. Protein product: CATSRDSGTGGLYEQYF.

This chain uses TRBV14 with TRBJ1-4; D is perhaps TRBD1 (6 bases). The CDR3 spans 15 residues. Germline V CDR1 and CDR2: SGHDN, FVKESK. With 4 bases removed from V and 2 bases from J, the gap between germline ends came to 11 bases. The CDR3 DNA sequence: TGTGCCAGCAGCCCCAGGGGCAGGACTAATGAAAAACTGTTTTTT. Its translation: CASSPRGRTNEKLFF.

The V and J genes are TRBV5-1 and TRBJ2-1, with D tentatively TRBD1 (6 bases). Trimming removed 4 bases from V and 7 bases from J, with 21 bases in between. The CDR3 totals 16 residues. CDR1 is SGHRS, CDR2 YFSETQ, per germline. The CDR3 sequence: CASSPTGRTPRNEQFF. The CDR3 coding sequence is TGCGCCAGCAGCCCAACAGGGAGAACTCCAAGGAATGAGCAGTTCTTC.

The chain has TRBV4-3 and TRBJ2-1; D is possibly TRBD2 (5 bases). This CDR3 spans 14 amino acids. V was shortened by 0 bases and J by 7 bases, with 10 bases between the two germline ends. Germline V gene data show CDR1 as LGHNA and CDR2 as YSLEER. Here the CDR3 reads CASSQDQRRNEQFF. In DNA, the CDR3 is TGCGCCAGCAGCCAAGACCAGAGGAGGAATGAGCAGTTCTTC.

The chain has TRBV4-2 and TRBJ2-2, with D unclear. The CDR3 extends over 12 amino acids. Trimming stripped 8 bases from V and 0 bases from J, with 4 bases between. Per germline, CDR1 LGHNA and CDR2 YNFKEQ. The CDR3 loop is CASGPNTGELFF. The CDR3 DNA reads TGTGCCAGCGGTCCGAACACCGGGGAGCTGTTTTTT.

The V gene is TRBV27, the J gene TRBJ1-2, with TRBD1 identical over 10 bases. This CDR3 is built from 16 residues. Germline V CDR1 and CDR2: MNHEY, SMNVEV (reference sequence). J lost 0 bases, V lost 5 bases, and 6 bases had no gene match. CDR3 in amino acids: CASSQGQGTPNYGYTF. CDR3 sequence (DNA): TGTGCCAGCAGTCAGGGACAGGGGACACCTAACTATGGCTACACCTTC.

This clonotype was picked up one time. This CDR3 reads CASSVQTGTGLTGELFF. CDR3 nucleotide sequence: TGTGCCAGCAGCGTCCAAACCGGGACAGGGCTCACCGGGGAGCTGTTTTTT. V gene TRBV9 combines with J gene TRBJ2-2; 9 nucleotides match TRBD1. This CDR3 is 17 amino acids long. V trimming: 2 bases; J trimming: 4 bases; junction bases outside the gene matches: 9. The germline CDR1 and CDR2 sequences are SGDLS and YYNGEE.

This chain connects TRBV29-1 to TRBJ2-1; D gene uncertain. This CDR3 has 14 residues. The germline V gene has CDR1 SQVTM and CDR2 ANQGSEA. With 4 bases removed from V and 3 bases from J, the gap between germline ends came to 13 bases. Here the CDR3 DNA reads TGCAGCGTTGCGGCCACTTCGGGCTACAATGAGCAGTTCTTC. Translation gives CSVAATSGYNEQFF.

The chain recombines TRBV11-2 with TRBJ2-6, with 8 bases aligning to TRBD1. The trim removed 5 bases at V and 3 bases at J, leaving 9 bases unmatched. Germline lookup yields CDR1 SGHAT and CDR2 FQNNGV. The CDR3 contains 17 residues. The CDR3 loop reads CASSPGQGSFGANVLTF. In DNA form, the CDR3 reads TGTGCCAGCAGCCCAGGACAGGGAAGCTTTGGGGCCAACGTCCTGACTTTC.

This chain uses TRBV25-1 with TRBJ2-5; a weak D match, TRBD1 (6 bases). The CDR3 sequence is 14 residues long. Germline CDR1 is MGHDK and CDR2 is SYGVNS. Trimming took 3 bases from V and 5 from J, leaving 13 bases between them. The CDR3 sequence: CASSDPGVGETQYF. For the CDR3, the DNA is TGTGCCAGCAGTGATCCAGGGGTTGGTGAGACCCAGTACTTC.

The chain recombines TRBV10-3 with TRBJ2-7; 8 bases are a match to TRBD1. The CDR3 covers 14 residues. The V segment lost 2 bases and the J segment 2 bases; nucleotides outside the gene matches: 2. The germline V gene encodes CDR1 ENHRY and CDR2 SYGVKD. In nucleotides, the CDR3 is TGTGCCATCAGTGAGGGGACAGGACCCTACGAGCAGTACTTC. Protein: CAISEGTGPYEQYF.

The V gene is TRBV28, the J gene TRBJ2-7; no definite D call. With 5 bases removed from V and 7 bases from J, the gap between germline ends came to 12 bases. Germline V lookup: CDR1 MDHEN, CDR2 SYDVKM. The CDR3 has 12 residues. CDR3 region: CASSPVRYEQYF. CDR3 bases: TGTGCCAGCAGTCCCGTTCGGTATGAGCAGTACTTC.

The DNA of the CDR3 is TGTGCCAGCAGCTTATATTTTTCGGGGACTTCGTTCTTC. It codes for CASSLYFSGTSFF. The gene calls are TRBV7-2 and TRBJ2-1; the D gene is possibly TRBD2 (6 bases). Trimming left V 2 bases short and J 15 bases short, with 17 bases between. This CDR3 region has 13 residues. The germline CDR1 and CDR2 sequences are SGHTA and FQGNSA.

CDR3 DNA sequence: TGTGCCAGCAGTGAACCAGTCTCGTACGAGCAGTACTTC. Its translation is CASSEPVSYEQYF. The V and J genes are TRBV2 and TRBJ2-7; no clear D. The germline V gene encodes CDR1 SNHLY and CDR2 FYNNEI. The CDR3 spans 13 residues. The V and J ends lost 2 bases and 4 bases respectively, with 9 bases between them.

In regard to this clonotype: Its ends do not fully match the called genes, so a read error is possible. The chain combines TRBV10-3 with TRBJ2-7, with D uncertain. The germline V gene encodes CDR1 ENHRY and CDR2 SYGVKD. The CDR3 length is 14 residues. The CDR3 here is CAVSEALQSYEQYF. CDR3 nucleotides: TGTGCCGTCAGTGAGGCCTTACAGAGCTACGAGCAGTACTTC.

This chain connects TRBV29-1 to TRBJ2-7; D remains unclear. Per germline, CDR1 SQVTM and CDR2 ANQGSEA. V dropped 2 bases and J dropped 5 bases, with 13 bases sitting between them. The CDR3 sequence is 13 residues long. The CDR3 sequence: CSVELGIRDEQYF. The CDR3 DNA reads TGCAGCGTTGAATTAGGTATCCGTGACGAGCAGTACTTC.